The entry that follows covers one TCR beta chain sequence. Germline V gene lookup returns CDR1 SGHKS and CDR2 YYEKEE (reference sequence). V gave up 2 bases and J gave up 6 bases, with 15 bases separating them. The CDR3 length is 14 residues. In TCRdb, the RT-PCR reads were re-called with MiXCR into one record per CDR3 protein. In the table there are 500,000 to 550,000 distinct CDR3 sequences, under 30% of which are singletons. The data belong to a study of response to subunit inactivated influenza vaccine. A further study also used this sample, focusing on T cells expressing NK-cell markers. From that study: TCR beta cDNA was generated via 5'RACE template switching incorporating UMIs. The contribution of dominant NKG2C+ clonotypes to CD8+ T cells in a handful of donors was about 1.0-7.0%.

The receptor comes from a man aged 50 or older who received an inactivated influenza vaccine. The sequences come from CD4+ T cells sorted from PBMCs, collected approximately 13 days after vaccination. This rearrangement joins TRBV5-5 to TRBJ2-7; D is perhaps TRBD1 or TRBD2 (5 bases each). DNA of the CDR3: TGTGCCAGCAGCTTCCATCCCCGGGACCGCGAGCAGTACTTC. The encoded protein is CASSFHPRDREQYF.